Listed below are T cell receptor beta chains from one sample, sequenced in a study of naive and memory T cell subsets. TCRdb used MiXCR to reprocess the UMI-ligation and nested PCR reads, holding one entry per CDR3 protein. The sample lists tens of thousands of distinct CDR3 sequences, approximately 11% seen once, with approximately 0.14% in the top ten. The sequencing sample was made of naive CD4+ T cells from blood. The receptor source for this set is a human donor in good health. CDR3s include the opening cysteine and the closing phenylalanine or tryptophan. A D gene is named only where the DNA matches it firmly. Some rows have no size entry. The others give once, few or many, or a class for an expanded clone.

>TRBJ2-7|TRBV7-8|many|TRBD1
TGTGCCAGCAGCTCGACAGGGGGCTCGGAGCAGTACTTC
CASSSTGGSEQYF
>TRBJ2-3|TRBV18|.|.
TGTGCCAGCTCACCACCATCACTGAGCACAGATACGCAGTATTTT
CASSPPSLSTDTQYF
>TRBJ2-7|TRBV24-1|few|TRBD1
TGTGCCACCAGTGACCACGGGACAGGGTCCCACGAGCAGTACTTC
CATSDHGTGSHEQYF
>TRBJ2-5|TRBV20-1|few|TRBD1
TGCAGTGCTAGAGATCGGACTAAGTGGGACAGGGAGACCCAGTACTTC
CSARDRTKWDRETQYF
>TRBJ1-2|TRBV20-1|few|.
TGCAGTGCTAGACCGAGACAGACCAACTATGGCTACACCTTC
CSARPRQTNYGYTF
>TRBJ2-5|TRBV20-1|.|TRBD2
TGCAGTGCTAGAGATACTAGGCGGGAGGGCCGCGAGACCCAGTACTTC
CSARDTRREGRETQYF
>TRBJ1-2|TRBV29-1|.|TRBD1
TGCAGCGTTGAGGGACAGTCCTATGGCTACACCTTC
CSVEGQSYGYTF
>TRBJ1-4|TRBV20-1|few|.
TGCAGTGCTAGAGTGGGGGGAGTCGGGGAAAAACTGTTTTTT
CSARVGGVGEKLFF
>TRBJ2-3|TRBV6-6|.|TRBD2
TGTGCCAGCAATGTGGCTCGGCTAGCGGGAGGCCATAGGGGAGATACGCAGTATTTT
CASNVARLAGGHRGDTQYF
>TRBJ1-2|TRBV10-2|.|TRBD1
TGCGCCAGCAGTTCGGGACAGGGTTGGAGTGGCTACACCTTC
CASSSGQGWSGYTF
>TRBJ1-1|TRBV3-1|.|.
TGTGCCAGCAGCCAAGACCTGGGGAGGAGCACTGAAGCTTTCTTT
CASSQDLGRSTEAFF
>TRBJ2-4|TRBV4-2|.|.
TGTGCCAGCAGCCAAGTTGTGGAGAAGGGGCTCCAGTACTTC
CASSQVVEKGLQYF
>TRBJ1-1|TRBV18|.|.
TGTGCCAGCTCAGGATCCACTGAAGCTTTCTTT
CASSGSTEAFF
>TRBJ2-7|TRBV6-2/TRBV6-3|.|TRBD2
TGTGCCAGCACCCAACGGGGGGTCTCCTACGAGCAGTACTTC
CASTQRGVSYEQYF
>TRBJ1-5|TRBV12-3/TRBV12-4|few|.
TGTGCCAGCAGTTTAATGAATCAGCCCCAGCATTTT
CASSLMNQPQHF
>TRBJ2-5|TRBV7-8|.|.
TGTGCCAGCAGCCTAGGACTTGGCCAGTACTTC
CASSLGLGQYF
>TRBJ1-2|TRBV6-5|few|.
TGTGCCAGCAGTTACGGGGGGGCCTATGGCTACACCTTC
CASSYGGAYGYTF
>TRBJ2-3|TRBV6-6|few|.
TGTGCCAGCAGCCTCCCGCCGGGGGGCACAGATACGCAGTATTTT
CASSLPPGGTDTQYF
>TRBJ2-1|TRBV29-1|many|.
TGCAGCGTCCACCGCGTCGGGGTCGAGCAGTTCTTC
CSVHRVGVEQFF
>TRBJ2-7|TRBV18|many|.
TGTGCCAGCTCTTCGGGACCGACCTACGAGCAGTACTTC
CASSSGPTYEQYF
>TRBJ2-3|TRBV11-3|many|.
TGTGCCAGCAGCTCGGGGGAGGCAGATACGCAGTATTTT
CASSSGEADTQYF
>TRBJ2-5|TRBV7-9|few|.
TGTGCCACCCTGGTCGGGGAGACCCAGTACTTC
CATLVGETQYF
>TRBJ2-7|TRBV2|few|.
TGTGCCAGCAAGGAGTACCTTCCACCCTACGAGCAGTACTTC
CASKEYLPPYEQYF
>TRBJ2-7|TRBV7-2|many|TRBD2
TGTGCCAGCAGCAGGACTAGCGGGAGCTACGAGCAGTACTTC
CASSRTSGSYEQYF
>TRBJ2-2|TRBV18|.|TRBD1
TGTGCCAGCTCACCAAGGACAGGGGCGAGCACCGGGGAGCTGTTTTTT
CASSPRTGASTGELFF
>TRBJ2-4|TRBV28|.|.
TGTGCCGTGGGGGTAGCCAAAAACATTCAGTACTTC
CAVGVAKNIQYF
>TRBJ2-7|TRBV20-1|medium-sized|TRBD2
TGCAGTGCTAGAGTGCCTAGCGGGTACGAGCAGTACTTC
CSARVPSGYEQYF
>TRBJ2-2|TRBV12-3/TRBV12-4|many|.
TGTGCCAGCAGCCCCGGGACTTTACTCGGGGAGCTGTTTTTT
CASSPGTLLGELFF
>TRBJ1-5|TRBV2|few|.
TGTGCCAGCAGAGGCTATAGCAATCAGCCCCAGCATTTT
CASRGYSNQPQHF
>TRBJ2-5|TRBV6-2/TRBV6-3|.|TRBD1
TGTGCCAGCAGTTACGGGACAGGGATGGAGACCCAGTACTTC
CASSYGTGMETQYF
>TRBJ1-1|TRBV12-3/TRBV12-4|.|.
TGTGCCAGCAGACCCGGGACACCGAACACTGAAGCTTTCTTT
CASRPGTPNTEAFF
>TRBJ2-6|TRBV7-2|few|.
TGTGCCAGCAGCTCAGGGGGGGCTGGGGCCAACGTCCTGACTTTC
CASSSGGAGANVLTF
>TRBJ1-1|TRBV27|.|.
TGTGCCAGCACCCCTTATGGCAGGGCGAACACTGAAGCTTTCTTT
CASTPYGRANTEAFF
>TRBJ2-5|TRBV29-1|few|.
TGCAGCGTTGTTTCTGGGGCGGGTGAGACCCAGTACTTC
CSVVSGAGETQYF
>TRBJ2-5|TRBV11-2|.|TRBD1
TGTGCCAGCAGCTTCACGCGGACAGGGACGAAAGAGACCCAGTACTTC
CASSFTRTGTKETQYF
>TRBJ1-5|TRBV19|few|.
TGTGCCAGTAGTGAGGAGGGCGCGGGGTATCAGCCCCAGCATTTT
CASSEEGAGYQPQHF
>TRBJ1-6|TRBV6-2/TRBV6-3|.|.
TGTGCCAGCAAGAGGGGCTCAGGGGCACTCTCGGATTCACCCCTCCACTTT
CASKRGSGALSDSPLHF
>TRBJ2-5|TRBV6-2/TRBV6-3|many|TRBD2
TGTGCCAGCAGTTACCTAGGGACTAGCGGCGTTCAGTACTTC
CASSYLGTSGVQYF
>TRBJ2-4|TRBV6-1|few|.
TGTGCCAGCAGTGAATTACGCATTCAGTACTTC
CASSELRIQYF
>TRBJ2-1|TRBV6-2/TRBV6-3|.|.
TGTGCCAGCAGTTACTCGACGGCCCTCAGTGAGCAGTTCTTC
CASSYSTALSEQFF
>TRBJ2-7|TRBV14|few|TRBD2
TGTGCCAGCAGCCACAAGCGGGGTACTTACGAGCAGTACTTC
CASSHKRGTYEQYF
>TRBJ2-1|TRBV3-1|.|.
TGTGCCAGCAGCCAAGACCCAGCTGGGGCCGACTACAATGAGCAGTTCTTC
CASSQDPAGADYNEQFF
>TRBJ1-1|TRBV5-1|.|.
TGCGCCAGCAGCTTGTCTCAGGGAAATACTGAAGCTTTCTTT
CASSLSQGNTEAFF
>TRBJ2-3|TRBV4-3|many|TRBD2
TGCGCCAGCAGCCATGGGAGGGTAGGCACAGATACGCAGTATTTT
CASSHGRVGTDTQYF
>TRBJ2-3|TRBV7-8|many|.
TGTGCCAGCAGCTTAAAGGGTACGCAGTATTTT
CASSLKGTQYF
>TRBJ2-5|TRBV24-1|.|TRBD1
TGTGCCACCAGTCGGGACAGCCAAGAGACCCAGTACTTC
CATSRDSQETQYF
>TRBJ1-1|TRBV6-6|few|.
TGTGCCAGCAGTAGAAATGGGGCTGAAGCTTTCTTT
CASSRNGAEAFF
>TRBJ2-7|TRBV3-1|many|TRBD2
TGTGCCAGCAGCCAAGGGACTAGCGGCTCCCTTTCCTACGAGCAGTACTTC
CASSQGTSGSLSYEQYF
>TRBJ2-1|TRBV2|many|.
TGTGCCAGCAGTCGAGGGGGAGGACTAGTAGCCTACAATGAGCAGTTCTTC
CASSRGGGLVAYNEQFF
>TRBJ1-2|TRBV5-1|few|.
TGCGCCAGCAGCCCAGGATCGTCTTATGGCTACACCTTC
CASSPGSSYGYTF
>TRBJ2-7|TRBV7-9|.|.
TGTGCCAGCAGCGGCCCCTTCGCTTCCTACGAGCAGTACTTC
CASSGPFASYEQYF
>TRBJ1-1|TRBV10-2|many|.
TGCGCCAGCAAAGACCCAGAAAGAAACACTGAAGCTTTCTTT
CASKDPERNTEAFF
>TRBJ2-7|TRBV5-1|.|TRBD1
TGCGCCAGCAGCCCCCAAGCGGGTGCGACAGGGGATAACTACGAGCAGTACTTC
CASSPQAGATGDNYEQYF
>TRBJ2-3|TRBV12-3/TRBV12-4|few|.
TGTGCCAGCAGTTTTGGAGGGAAGGACACAGATACGCAGTATTTT
CASSFGGKDTDTQYF
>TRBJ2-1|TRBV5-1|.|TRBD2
TGCGCCAGCAGCTTGTTGGGCGGGGGGAGCTACAATGAGCAGTTCTTC
CASSLLGGGSYNEQFF
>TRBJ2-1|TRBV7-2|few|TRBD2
TGTGCCAGCAGCCGGAGGTATGGCGGGAGCTCCTACAATGAGCAGTTCTTC
CASSRRYGGSSYNEQFF
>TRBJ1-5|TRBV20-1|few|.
TGCAGTGCTAAGGACGTACAAAATCAGCCCCAGCATTTT
CSAKDVQNQPQHF
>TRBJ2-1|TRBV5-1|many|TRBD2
TGCGCCAGCAGCTTGAGGAGGGGACTAGCGGGAGGGTACAATGAGCAGTTCTTC
CASSLRRGLAGGYNEQFF
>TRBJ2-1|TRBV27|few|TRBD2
TGTGCCAGCAGTTTTAGCGGGGGGCAGGTTGATGAGCAGTTCTTC
CASSFSGGQVDEQFF